This is a list of T cell receptor beta chains from one sample in a study of T-cell memory formation after mild COVID-19. TCRdb re-analysed the 5' RACE reads in MiXCR, keeping a single row per CDR3 protein. The sample lists about 340,000 distinct CDR3 sequences; over 10% were seen once. The material sequenced was PBMCs or a T cell subset sorted from them (not recorded which). Receptors were obtained from a man aged 18 to 29 who had mild COVID-19 (a few samples of this study predate the infection). Cell type and time point are not known. Each CDR3 is given with its conserved first and last residue. The D gene is left open where the match is weak. A row's size may be missing; if present it is once, few, many or a size class.

CDR3aa,CDR3nt,j_gene,abundance,d_gene,v_gene
CASSQEGGEDTQYF,TGCGCCAGCAGCCAAGAGGGAGGTGAAGATACGCAGTATTTT,TRBJ2-3,few,.,TRBV4-3
CASSSGQGTYNSPLHF,TGTGCCAGCAGCTCGGGACAGGGAACCTATAATTCACCCCTCCACTTT,TRBJ1-6,few,TRBD1,TRBV7-2
CASAAGLSYEQYF,TGTGCCAGCGCGGCAGGGCTAAGCTACGAGCAGTACTTC,TRBJ2-7,.,.,TRBV6-2/TRBV6-3
CASRALQGRMNTEAFF,TGTGCCAGCAGAGCGCTACAGGGGCGAATGAACACTGAAGCTTTCTTT,TRBJ1-1,.,TRBD1,TRBV9
CASSRSSGEGTDTQYF,TGTGCCAGCAGCCGATCTAGCGGGGAAGGCACAGATACGCAGTATTTT,TRBJ2-3,few,TRBD2,TRBV7-3
CASRRAQNTEAFF,TGTGCCAGCAGACGGGCCCAGAACACTGAAGCTTTCTTT,TRBJ1-1,.,.,TRBV6-2/TRBV6-3
CASSQGLAHYNEQFF,TGTGCCAGCAGCCAGGGACTAGCGCACTACAATGAGCAGTTCTTC,TRBJ2-1,.,TRBD2,TRBV5-6
CASSPGGRGQYF,TGTGCCAGCAGCCCGGGAGGAAGGGGCCAGTACTTC,TRBJ2-5,.,TRBD2,TRBV7-6
CATRLGYTEKLFF,TGTGCCACCCGGCTGGGGTATACTGAAAAACTGTTTTTT,TRBJ1-4,.,.,TRBV12-3/TRBV12-4
CASSRGGGFDTQYF,TGTGCCAGCAGTCGAGGGGGGGGTTTTGACACGCAGTATTTT,TRBJ2-3,few,.,TRBV12-3/TRBV12-4